These 12 T cell receptor beta chains were all obtained from the same sample, sequenced in a study of early T cells in non-severe SARS-CoV-2 infection. TCRdb processed the 5' RACE reads anew with MiXCR; each CDR3 protein has one entry. The data hold 25,000 to 30,000 distinct CDR3 sequences, with 4% to 5% observed a single time. Sequenced input: whole blood. Receptors originate from an adult who was a healthcare worker with PCR-confirmed SARS-CoV-2 infection or an uninfected control (not recorded which).

This clonotype was recorded at least ten times. This chain uses TRBV29-1 with TRBJ2-1, with D possibly being TRBD2 (5 bases). The CDR3 spans 15 residues. V lost 7 bases to trimming and J lost 1 base, with 17 bases between them. Germline V gene lookup returns CDR1 SQVTM and CDR2 ANQGSEA. The CDR3 DNA sequence: TGCAGCGCCCGTTGGAGGTCCCAATCCTACAATGAGCAGTTCTTC. It codes for CSARWRSQSYNEQFF.

V gene TRBV29-1 combines with J gene TRBJ2-1; no definite D call. Germline loops: CDR1 SQVTM, CDR2 ANQGSEA. The CDR3 has 11 amino acids. V was cut by 4 bases and J by 6 bases, with 7 bases left in between. The CDR3 spells CSVAWVNEQFF. The DNA for the CDR3 is TGCAGCGTTGCCTGGGTCAATGAGCAGTTCTTC.

This clonotype was picked up many times. V is TRBV29-1 and J is TRBJ2-7, with 9 bases matching TRBD2. With 5 bases clipped from V and 3 bases from J, the junction kept 8 bases outside the gene matches. The CDR3 consists of 14 residues. CDR1 is SQVTM and CDR2 is ANQGSEA in the germline V gene. CDR3 nucleotide sequence: TGCAGCGTTCGACTAGCGGCAAGAAACTACGAGCAGTACTTC. Amino acid sequence: CSVRLAARNYEQYF.

This clonotype was recorded many times. The chain recombines TRBV12-5 with TRBJ2-1; D unclear. The V end was cut by 6 bases, the J end by 6 bases, with 9 bases between. The CDR3 runs 12 residues. The germline V gene encodes CDR1 LGHNT and CDR2 FRNRAP. The CDR3 is CASGRATNEQFF. The CDR3, as DNA: TGTGCTAGTGGCCGGGCCACCAATGAGCAGTTCTTC.

Ten or more counts support this clonotype. The V gene is TRBV6-5, the J gene TRBJ2-1; 8 positions match TRBD2. Germline assignment: CDR1 MNHEY and CDR2 SVGAGI. Trimming took 5 bases from V and 3 from J; bases not matched to a gene: 9. The CDR3 is 16 residues long. Here the CDR3 reads CASSPYTSGHYNEQFF. The CDR3 DNA follows: TGTGCCAGCAGTCCATATACTAGCGGCCACTACAATGAGCAGTTCTTC.

This clonotype was detected many times. The CDR3 coding sequence is TGCAGTGCTATCGACCCGTTGGGATGGAATGAGCAGTTCTTC. Its translation is CSAIDPLGWNEQFF. This sequence joins TRBV20-1 and TRBJ2-1; no clear D gene. This CDR3 is 14 amino acids long. Trimming took off 4 bases at V and 7 bases at J, with 17 bases between the two ends. Germline CDR1 is DFQATT and CDR2 is SNEGSKA (reference sequence).

This clonotype was seen at least ten times. The CDR3 region is CASSFSSNTEAFF. The CDR3 bases are TGTGCCAGCAGCTTTAGTTCGAACACTGAAGCTTTCTTT. The J gene is TRBJ1-1, the V gene TRBV5-5; D gene unclear. V was trimmed by 2 bases and J by 1 base, leaving 6 bases between them. The CDR3 totals 13 residues. The germline CDR1 and CDR2 sequences are SGHKS and YYEKEE (reference sequence).

This clonotype was observed at least ten times. V is TRBV11-2 and J is TRBJ2-5, with 8 bases identical to TRBD2. CDR3 length: 16 residues. Trimming at V came to 4 bases and at J to 4 bases, leaving 11 bases not matched to a gene. The germline V gene encodes CDR1 SGHAT and CDR2 FQNNGV. DNA for the CDR3: TGTGCCAGCAGCTCCGTGGGAGCGGGAGCCCGAGAGACCCAGTACTTC. This sequence encodes CASSSVGAGARETQYF.

This rearrangement joins TRBV5-5 to TRBJ1-5, with TRBD1 identical over 9 bases. The V gene end was trimmed by 0 bases and the J gene end by 7 bases; junction bases not matched to a gene: 8. Germline CDR1 is SGHKS and CDR2 is YYEKEE (reference sequence). The CDR3 covers 16 residues. In DNA, the CDR3 is TGTGCCAGCAGCTTGGCCGGGGACAGGGTCGACCAGCCCCAGCATTTT. Translating gives CASSLAGDRVDQPQHF.

This clonotype has at least ten counts. V gene TRBV6-1 combines with J gene TRBJ2-3; a possible D gene is TRBD2 (6 bases). From germline, CDR1 is MNHNS and CDR2 SASEGT. Trimming shortened V by 0 bases and J by 5 bases, and 12 bases separated the two germline ends. This CDR3 has 15 residues. The CDR3 sequence: CASSEAPHGGDTQYF. The CDR3 DNA sequence: TGTGCCAGCAGTGAAGCCCCTCACGGGGGAGATACGCAGTATTTT.

The chain couples TRBV15 to TRBJ2-7; D not resolved. V lost 3 bases, J lost 2 bases, and 8 bases lay in between. CDR3 length: 13 amino acids. Germline V gene lookup returns CDR1 LNHNV and CDR2 YYDKDF (reference sequence). The CDR3: CATSRNYAYEQYF. CDR3 DNA sequence: TGTGCCACCAGCAGGAATTATGCCTACGAGCAGTACTTC.

This clonotype has a count of ten or more. This chain joins TRBV11-2 and TRBJ2-3, with no clear D. The germline CDR1 and CDR2 sequences are SGHAT and FQNNGV. The CDR3 consists of 17 residues. Trimming removed 5 bases from V and 6 bases from J, with 24 bases in between. The CDR3 spells CASSRLRGPLAGDTQYF. The CDR3 DNA reads as TGTGCCAGCAGCCGATTACGTGGGCCCCTCGCCGGGGATACGCAGTATTTT.